The entry below gives a single T cell receptor (beta chain) sequence along with its context. The source of the sample is a study of blood T cell repertoires in COVID-19. In the original processing: Amplification of reference gene primers was used by the study to estimate nucleated cell counts. Profiled with immunoSEQ multiplex PCR; TCRdb holds only in-frame clones, not every one. Clone size and V and J calls were adopted from that table, with D and trimming inferred from the DNA. Among approximately 65,000 clones listed, approximately 80% were seen once. The receptor was isolated from a woman aged 40 to 50 with acute COVID-19. The sequenced sample consisted of PBMCs or T cells enriched from blood (not recorded which).

Here the CDR3 DNA reads TGTGCCAGCAGCCCCCGATCGCAGGATAATTCACCCCTCCACTTT. Protein: CASSPRSQDNSPLHF. This sequence joins TRBV7-8 and TRBJ1-6, with no clear D. Germline CDR1 reads SGHVS; CDR2 reads FQNEAQ. Deletions cut 5 bases from V and 5 bases from J, with 13 bases between. The CDR3 consists of 15 residues.